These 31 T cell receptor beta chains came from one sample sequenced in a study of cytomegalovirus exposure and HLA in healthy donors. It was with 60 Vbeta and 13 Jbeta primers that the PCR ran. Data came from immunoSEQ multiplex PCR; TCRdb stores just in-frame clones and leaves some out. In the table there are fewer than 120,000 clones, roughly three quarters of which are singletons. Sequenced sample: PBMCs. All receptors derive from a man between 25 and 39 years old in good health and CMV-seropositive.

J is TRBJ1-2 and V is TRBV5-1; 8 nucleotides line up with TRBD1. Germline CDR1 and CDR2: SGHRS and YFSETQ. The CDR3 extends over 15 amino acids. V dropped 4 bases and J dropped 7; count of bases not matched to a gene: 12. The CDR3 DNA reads TGCGCCAGCAGCCGAACCAGGACAGGGTTGGGTGGCTACACCTTC. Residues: CASSRTRTGLGGYTF.

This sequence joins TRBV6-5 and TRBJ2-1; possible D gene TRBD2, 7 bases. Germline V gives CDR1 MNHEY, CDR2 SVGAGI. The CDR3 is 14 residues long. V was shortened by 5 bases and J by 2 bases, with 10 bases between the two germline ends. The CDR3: CASSPGGPYNEQFF. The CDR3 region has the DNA TGTGCCAGCAGTCCCGGGGGGCCCTACAATGAGCAGTTCTTC.

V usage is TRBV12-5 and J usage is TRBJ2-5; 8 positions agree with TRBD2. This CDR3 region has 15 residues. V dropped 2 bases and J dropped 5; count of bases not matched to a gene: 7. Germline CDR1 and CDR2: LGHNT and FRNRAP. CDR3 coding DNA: TGTGCTAGTGGTTTGAGGCGGGGGGTGGAGGAGACCCAGTACTTC. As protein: CASGLRRGVEETQYF.

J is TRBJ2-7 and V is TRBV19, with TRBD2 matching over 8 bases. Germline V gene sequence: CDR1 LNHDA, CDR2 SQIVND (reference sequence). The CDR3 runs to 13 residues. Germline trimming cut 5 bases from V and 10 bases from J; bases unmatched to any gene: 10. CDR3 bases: TGTGCCAGTAGTGCCAGCGGGGGATACAATCAGTACTTC. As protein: CASSASGGYNQYF.

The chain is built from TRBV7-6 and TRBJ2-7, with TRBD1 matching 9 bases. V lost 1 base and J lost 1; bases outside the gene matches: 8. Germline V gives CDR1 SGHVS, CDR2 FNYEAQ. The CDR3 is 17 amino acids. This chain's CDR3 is CASSLEVPGTGSYEQYF. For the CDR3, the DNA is TGTGCCAGCAGCTTAGAAGTACCCGGGACAGGGTCCTACGAGCAGTACTTC. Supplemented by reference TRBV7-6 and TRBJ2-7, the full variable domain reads GAGVSQSPRYKVTKRGQDVALRCDPISGHVSLYWYRQALGQGPEFLTYFNYEAQQDKSGLPNDRFSAERPEGSISTLTIQRTEQRDSAMYRCASSLEVPGTGSYEQYFGPGTRLTVT.

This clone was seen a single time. The CDR3: CASSPAGLTSRETQYF. The CDR3 DNA sequence: TGCGCCAGCAGCCCAGCGGGGCTAACTTCGAGGGAGACCCAGTACTTC. The V and J genes are TRBV5-1 and TRBJ2-5; TRBD2 matches at 7 bases. With 4 bases clipped from V and 5 bases from J, the junction kept 14 bases outside the gene matches. Germline V gives CDR1 SGHRS, CDR2 YFSETQ. The CDR3 has 16 amino acids.

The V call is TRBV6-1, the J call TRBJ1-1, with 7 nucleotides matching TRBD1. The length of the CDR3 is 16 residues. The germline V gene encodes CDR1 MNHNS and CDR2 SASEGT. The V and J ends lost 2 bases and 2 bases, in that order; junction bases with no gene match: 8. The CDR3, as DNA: TGTGCCAGCAGTGAATACGCCAGGGGGGTTAACACTGAAGCTTTCTTT. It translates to CASSEYARGVNTEAFF.

The CDR3 protein is CASSPLRLRSSYNEQFF. CDR3 coding DNA: TGTGCCAGCAGCCCTCTTCGCCTCCGGAGCTCCTACAATGAGCAGTTCTTC. The gene calls are TRBV9 and TRBJ2-1, with D uncertain. Per the germline V gene, CDR1 is SGDLS and CDR2 is YYNGEE. The CDR3 is 17 amino acids. The ends were cut back, 4 bases at V and 0 bases at J, with 17 bases in the middle. The entire variable domain, with the rest obtained from reference TRBV9 and TRBJ2-1, is as follows: DSGVTQTPKHLITATGQRVTLRCSPRSGDLSVYWYQQSLDQGLQFLIQYYNGEERAKGNILERFSAQQFPDLHSELNLSSLELGDSALYFCASSPLRLRSSYNEQFFGPGTRLTVL.

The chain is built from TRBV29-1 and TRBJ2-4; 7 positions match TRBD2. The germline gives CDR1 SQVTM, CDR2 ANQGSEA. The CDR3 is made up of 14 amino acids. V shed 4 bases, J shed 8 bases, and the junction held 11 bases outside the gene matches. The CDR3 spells CSVVLGGGGYIQYF. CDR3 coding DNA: TGCAGCGTTGTTTTAGGCGGGGGTGGGTACATTCAGTACTTC.

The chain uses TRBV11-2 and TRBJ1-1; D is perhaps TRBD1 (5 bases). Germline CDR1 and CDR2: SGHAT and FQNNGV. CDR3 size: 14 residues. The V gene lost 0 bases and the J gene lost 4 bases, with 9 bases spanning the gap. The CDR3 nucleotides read TGTGCCAGCAGCTTAGATTCGGGGGGCACTGAAGCTTTCTTT. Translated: CASSLDSGGTEAFF.

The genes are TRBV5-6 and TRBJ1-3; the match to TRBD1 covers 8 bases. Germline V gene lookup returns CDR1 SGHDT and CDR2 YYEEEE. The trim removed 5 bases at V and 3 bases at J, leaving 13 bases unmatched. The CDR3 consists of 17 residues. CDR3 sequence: CASSSSTGAMFGNTIYF. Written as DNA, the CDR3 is TGTGCCAGCAGTTCATCGACAGGGGCGATGTTTGGAAACACCATATATTTT.

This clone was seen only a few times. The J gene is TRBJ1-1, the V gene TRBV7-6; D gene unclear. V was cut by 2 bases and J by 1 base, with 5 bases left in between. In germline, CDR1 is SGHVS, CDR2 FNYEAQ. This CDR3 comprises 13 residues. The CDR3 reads CASSLWPNTEAFF. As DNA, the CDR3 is TGTGCCAGCAGCTTATGGCCGAACACTGAAGCTTTCTTT.

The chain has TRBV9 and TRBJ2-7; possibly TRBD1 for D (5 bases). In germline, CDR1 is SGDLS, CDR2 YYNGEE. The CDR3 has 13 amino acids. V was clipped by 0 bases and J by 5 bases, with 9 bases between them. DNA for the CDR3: TGTGCCAGCAGCGTAGCGACAGCCAACGAGCAGTACTTC. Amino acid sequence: CASSVATANEQYF. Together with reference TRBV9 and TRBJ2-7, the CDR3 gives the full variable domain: DSGVTQTPKHLITATGQRVTLRCSPRSGDLSVYWYQQSLDQGLQFLIQYYNGEERAKGNILERFSAQQFPDLHSELNLSSLELGDSALYFCASSVATANEQYFGPGTRLTVT.

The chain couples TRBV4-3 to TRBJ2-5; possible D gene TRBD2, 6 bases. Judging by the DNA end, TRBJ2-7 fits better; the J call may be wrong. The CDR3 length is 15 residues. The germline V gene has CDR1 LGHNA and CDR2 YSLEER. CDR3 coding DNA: TGCGCCAGCAGCCAAGGATCGGGACTGACCTACGAGCAGTACTTC. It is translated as CASSQGSGLTYEQYF.

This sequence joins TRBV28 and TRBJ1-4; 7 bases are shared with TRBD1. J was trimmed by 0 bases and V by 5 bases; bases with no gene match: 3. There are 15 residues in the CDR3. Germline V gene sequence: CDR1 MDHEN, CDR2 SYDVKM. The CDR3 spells CASSPGGATNEKLFF. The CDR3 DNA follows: TGTGCCAGCAGTCCAGGGGGAGCAACTAATGAAAAACTGTTTTTT.

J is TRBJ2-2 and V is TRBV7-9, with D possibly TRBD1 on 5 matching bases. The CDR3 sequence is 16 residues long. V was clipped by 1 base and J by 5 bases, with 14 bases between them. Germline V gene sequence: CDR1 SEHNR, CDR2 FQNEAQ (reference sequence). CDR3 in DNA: TGTGCCAGCAGCTTAGTCCAGGGTTGGAAAACCGGGGAGCTGTTTTTT. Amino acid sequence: CASSLVQGWKTGELFF.

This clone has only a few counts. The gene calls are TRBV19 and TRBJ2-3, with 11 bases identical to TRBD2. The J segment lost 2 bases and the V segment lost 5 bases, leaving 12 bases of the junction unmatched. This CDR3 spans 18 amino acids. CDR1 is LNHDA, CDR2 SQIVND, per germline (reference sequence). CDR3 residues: CASSSGLAGGRYTDTQYF. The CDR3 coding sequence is TGTGCCAGTAGTTCGGGCCTAGCGGGGGGACGATACACAGATACGCAGTATTTT.

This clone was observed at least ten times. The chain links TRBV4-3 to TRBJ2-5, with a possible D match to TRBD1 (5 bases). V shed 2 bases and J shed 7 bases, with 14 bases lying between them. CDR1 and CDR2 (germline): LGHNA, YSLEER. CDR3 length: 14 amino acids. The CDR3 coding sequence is TGCGCCAGCAGCCAATCCGGGCCTCAGGGGACCCAGTACTTC. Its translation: CASSQSGPQGTQYF.

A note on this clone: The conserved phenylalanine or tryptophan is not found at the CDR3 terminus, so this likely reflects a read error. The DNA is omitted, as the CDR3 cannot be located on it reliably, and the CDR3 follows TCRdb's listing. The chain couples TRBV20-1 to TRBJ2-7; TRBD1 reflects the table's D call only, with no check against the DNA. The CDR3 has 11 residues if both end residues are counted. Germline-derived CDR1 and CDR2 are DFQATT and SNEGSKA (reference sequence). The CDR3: CSARDGTSEAI.

CDR3 residues: CASSPGTALQPQHF. DNA of the CDR3: TGTGCCAGCAGCCCAGGGACAGCCCTTCAGCCCCAGCATTTT. V and J are TRBV7-2 and TRBJ1-5; 7 bases are shared with TRBD1. CDR1 and CDR2 (germline): SGHTA, FQGNSA. V shed 5 bases, J shed 6 bases, and the junction held 7 bases outside the gene matches. The CDR3 is 14 residues long. Full variable domain (rest looked up from reference TRBV7-2 and TRBJ1-5): GAGVSQSPSNKVTEKGKDVELRCDPISGHTALYWYRQSLGQGLEFLIYFQGNSAPDKSGLPSDRFSAERTGGSVSTLTIQRTQQEDSAVYLCASSPGTALQPQHFGDGTRLSIL.

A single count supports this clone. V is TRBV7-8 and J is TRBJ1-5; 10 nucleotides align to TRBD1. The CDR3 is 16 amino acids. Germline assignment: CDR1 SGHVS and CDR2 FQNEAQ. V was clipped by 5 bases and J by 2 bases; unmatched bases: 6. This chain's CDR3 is CASSPGTGVGNQPQHF. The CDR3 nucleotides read TGTGCCAGCAGCCCTGGGACAGGGGTGGGCAATCAGCCCCAGCATTTT.

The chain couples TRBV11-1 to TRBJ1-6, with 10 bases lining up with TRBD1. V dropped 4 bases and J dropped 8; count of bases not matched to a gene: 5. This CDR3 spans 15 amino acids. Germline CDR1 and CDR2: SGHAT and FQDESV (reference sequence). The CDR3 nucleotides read TGTGCCAGCAGCTACGGGACAGGGGACGATTCACCCCTCCACTTT. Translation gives CASSYGTGDDSPLHF.

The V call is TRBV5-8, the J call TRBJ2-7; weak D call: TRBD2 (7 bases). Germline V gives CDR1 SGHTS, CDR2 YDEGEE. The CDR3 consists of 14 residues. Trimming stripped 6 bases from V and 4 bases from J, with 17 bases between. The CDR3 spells CASNLGGALYEQYF. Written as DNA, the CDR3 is TGTGCCAGCAACCTTGGGGGGGCTCTATACGAGCAGTACTTC.

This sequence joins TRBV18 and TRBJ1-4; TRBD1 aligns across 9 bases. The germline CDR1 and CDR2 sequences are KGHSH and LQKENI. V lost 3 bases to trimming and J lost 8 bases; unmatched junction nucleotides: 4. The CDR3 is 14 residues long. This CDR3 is CASSPGTGREKLFF. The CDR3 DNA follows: TGTGCCAGCTCACCCGGGACAGGGAGGGAAAAACTGTTTTTT.

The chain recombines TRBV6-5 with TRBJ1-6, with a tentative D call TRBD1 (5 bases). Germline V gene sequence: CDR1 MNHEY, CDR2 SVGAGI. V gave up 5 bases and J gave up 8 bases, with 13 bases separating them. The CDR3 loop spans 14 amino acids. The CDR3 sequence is CASSSTGEDSPLHF. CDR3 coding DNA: TGTGCCAGCAGTAGCACAGGAGAGGATTCACCCCTCCACTTT.

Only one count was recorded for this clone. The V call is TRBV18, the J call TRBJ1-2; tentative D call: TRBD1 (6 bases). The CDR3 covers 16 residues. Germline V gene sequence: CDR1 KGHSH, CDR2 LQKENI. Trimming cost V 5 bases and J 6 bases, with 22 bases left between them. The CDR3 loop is CASSGGGEIRINGYTF. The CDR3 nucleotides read TGTGCCAGCTCAGGGGGCGGCGAGATAAGGATAAATGGCTACACCTTC.

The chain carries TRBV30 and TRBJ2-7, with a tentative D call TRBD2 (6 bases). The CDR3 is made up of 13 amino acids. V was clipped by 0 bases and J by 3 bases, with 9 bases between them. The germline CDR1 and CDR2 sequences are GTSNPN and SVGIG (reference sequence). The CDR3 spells CAWSVGEVYEQYF. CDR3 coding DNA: TGTGCCTGGAGTGTCGGGGAGGTCTACGAGCAGTACTTC.

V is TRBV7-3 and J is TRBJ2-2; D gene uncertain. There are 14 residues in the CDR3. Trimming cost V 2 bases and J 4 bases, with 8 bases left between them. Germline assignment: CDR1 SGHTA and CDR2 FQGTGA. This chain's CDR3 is CASSLGFGTGELFF. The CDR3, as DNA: TGTGCCAGCAGCTTAGGTTTCGGCACCGGGGAGCTGTTTTTT.

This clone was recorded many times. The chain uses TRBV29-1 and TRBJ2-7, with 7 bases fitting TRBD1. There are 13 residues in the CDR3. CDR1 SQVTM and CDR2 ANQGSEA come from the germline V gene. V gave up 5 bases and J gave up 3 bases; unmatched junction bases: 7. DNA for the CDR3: TGCAGCGTTAGACAGGGACCGGACTACGAGCAGTACTTC. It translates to CSVRQGPDYEQYF.

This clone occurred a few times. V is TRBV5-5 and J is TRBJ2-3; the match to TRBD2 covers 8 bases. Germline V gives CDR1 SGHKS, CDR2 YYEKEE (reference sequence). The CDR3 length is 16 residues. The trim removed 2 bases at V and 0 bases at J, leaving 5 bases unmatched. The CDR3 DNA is TGTGCCAGCAGCTTCCTACAGCGGGGGAGCACAGATACGCAGTATTTT. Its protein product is CASSFLQRGSTDTQYF.

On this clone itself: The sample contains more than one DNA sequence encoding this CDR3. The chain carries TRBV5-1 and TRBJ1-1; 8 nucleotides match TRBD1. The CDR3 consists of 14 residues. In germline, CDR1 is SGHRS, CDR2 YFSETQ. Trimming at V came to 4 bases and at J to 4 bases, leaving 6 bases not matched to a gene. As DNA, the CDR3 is TGCGCCAGCAGCCCCGGACAGGGCGTCACTGAAGCTTTCTTT. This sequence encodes CASSPGQGVTEAFF. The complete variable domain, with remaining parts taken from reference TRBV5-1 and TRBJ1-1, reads KAGVTQTPRYLIKTRGQQVTLSCSPISGHRSVSWYQQTPGQGLQFLFEYFSETQRNKGNFPGRFSGRQFSNSRSEMNVSTLELGDSALYLCASSPGQGVTEAFFGQGTRLTVV.